Listed below are T cell receptor beta chains from one sample, sequenced in a study of cytomegalovirus exposure and HLA in healthy donors. The table came from immunoSEQ multiplex PCR; TCRdb's copy has only in-frame clones and leaves some out. The table lists roughly 120,000 clones, over 60% of them singletons. Source material: PBMCs. These receptors all come from a woman aged 55-69 years in good health and CMV-seropositive. Each CDR3 is given with its conserved first and last residue.

V gene	CDR3 length	CDR3 protein
TRBV5-1	14	CASRQTGATDTQYF
TRBV9	15	CASSDEPGLATEQYF
TRBV6-5	15	CASRLTGLAKNIQYF
TRBV28	16	CASSPGDRGPSSPLHF
TRBV6-6	16	CASSHWTSGRVWELFF
TRBV28	14	CASSSSGRDEELFF
TRBV5-5	14	CASSPLAVQETQYF
TRBV5-1	17	CASSSPTPGLITGELFF
TRBV18	13	CASSTVDRGGYTF
TRBV2	13	CASSGTGGQPQHF
TRBV29-1	16	CSVEVLAANSYNEQFF
TRBV10-3	16	CAISESWTSGIYEQYF
TRBV2	14	CASSVDRAPQPQHF
TRBV5-6	11	CASSSFTEAFF
TRBV30	14	CAWRIAGGPQTQYF
TRBV7-6	16	CASSTSRLASTDTQYF
TRBV19	20	CASSLVAGQKWGSGYNEQFF
TRBV28	13	CASRTDRNYGYTF
TRBV2	13	CASRGTGGNTIYF
TRBV7-6	17	CASSLRTPSGSRNEQFF
TRBV29-1	15	CSGRTGTQYQETQYF
TRBV15	13	CATSRDPGETQYF
TRBV5-1	17	CASSLANSGRNTGELFF
TRBV7-9	14	CASSLGRGTDTQYF
TRBV7-9	13	CASSPSSNEKLFF
TRBV28	12	CASSSGGVEAFF
TRBV15	13	CATQRLNTGELFF
TRBV19	14	CASSIVIQGTEAFF
TRBV21-1	12	CASSRDRRGQFF
TRBV28	12	CASSSGHQPQHF
TRBV5-5	12	CASSLGGNEQFF
TRBV5-4	18	CASSPGLAGGGSADTQYF
TRBV30	13	CAWSARGSQPQHF
TRBV6-5	13	CASVKIQGAEAFF
TRBV27	15	CASSLIGSGNTEAFF
TRBV4-2	17	CASSQGGTSGTVGELFF
TRBV4-2	16	CASSQAPAGGNSPLHF
TRBV7-3	16	CASSQDWQPEFNEQFF
TRBV12-5	16	CASGPPTGQGIYGYTF
TRBV29-1	14	CSVEGQGIGETQYF
TRBV19	17	CASSIGLAGVGTDTQYF
TRBV28	14	CASSLGGNTGELFF
TRBV28	15	CASSFGTGGSYEQYF
TRBV2	16	CASTVQLAGATDTQYF
TRBV6-5	15	CASSALVAGEQPQHF
TRBV27	16	CASSLWSRVPGNEQFF
TRBV9	16	CASSAAGTGNPYEQYF
TRBV28	18	CASSFVTQYSSYNSPLHF
TRBV9	15	CASSEGVPGAGELFF
TRBV6-5	14	CASSYRQAVPEAFF
TRBV19	13	CASSIVSLGEQYF